This record covers a single T cell receptor (beta chain). These data are taken from a study of control samples from healthy donors and cancer patients. Sequencing used immunoSEQ multiplex PCR; TCRdb keeps in-frame clones, though not all of them. The table includes over 100,000 clones, roughly 90% detected once. Trimming took 3 bases from V and 1 from J, leaving 11 bases between them. The CDR3 loop spans 15 amino acids. Germline CDR1 reads SGHAT; CDR2 reads FQDESV (reference sequence). The chain recombines TRBV11-1 with TRBJ2-3; the D is unclear. Sequencing was done on a sample of blood. This TCR was recovered from a woman aged 45-59 years in good health. CDR3 sequence: CASSFSGPGTDTQYF. CDR3 in DNA: TGTGCCAGCAGCTTTTCGGGTCCTGGCACAGATACGCAGTATTTT.